This TCR beta chain was sequenced during a study of early T cells in non-severe SARS-CoV-2 infection. Study summary: Sequencing of unsorted whole blood was done on bulk RNA, leaving chains unpaired. Whole-study findings and limits: VDJdb matching favored anti-spike CD8 responses, missing private and CD4 specificities.

Unique molecular identifiers (one per individual cDNA molecule) were attached. TCRdb independently ran MiXCR on the 5' RACE reads; one entry per CDR3 protein. This table has some 39,000 distinct CDR3 sequences, roughly 7% appearing once. The table lists this clonotype with a few counts. Its antigen remains unknown. The CDR3 totals 13 residues. Germline CDR1 and CDR2: DFQATT and SNEGSKA (reference sequence). Trimming left V 2 bases short and J 7 bases short, with 14 bases between. Sequenced material: whole blood. The receptor's source is an adult who was a healthcare worker with PCR-confirmed SARS-CoV-2 infection or an uninfected control (not recorded which). This rearrangement joins TRBV20-1 to TRBJ1-2, with D possibly being TRBD1 (6 bases). The CDR3 loop is CSARNREAGGYTF. CDR3 sequence (DNA): TGCAGTGCTAGAAACAGGGAAGCGGGTGGCTACACCTTC.